One sample yielded the 6 T cell receptor beta chains listed below, sequenced in a study of CXCR3-negative and CXCR3-positive naive CD8 T cells. Their specific antigens are unknown. Study conclusions and caveats: More hydrophobic TRB CDR3s were found in CXCR3-positive naive cells than in CXCR3-negative naive cells.

The authors prepared UMI-labeled TRB cDNA libraries by 5' RACE. After re-calling the 5' RACE reads, TCRdb lists one entry per CDR3 protein, DNA absent. The sample data list roughly 7,500 distinct CDR3 sequences. The sequenced sample was naive CXCR3+ CD8+ T cells from blood. As for subset: CD45RO-CCR7+CD27+CD95- naive CD8+ T cells expressing CXCR3 (TNR3+). The source of these receptors is a human donor in good health. Some clones in this sample may be carry-over from other donors' samples.

This clonotype is called medium-sized based on its frequency. This sequence joins TRBV29-1 and TRBJ2-3; TCRdb's D call, TRBD1, is unchecked because there is no DNA. This CDR3 region has 13 residues. Germline values: CDR1 SQVTM, CDR2 ANQGSEA. CDR3 amino acids: CSARTGTRDTQYF.

V gene TRBV13 combines with J gene TRBJ2-5; TCRdb selects TRBD2, and the lack of DNA leaves this call unchecked. CDR1 PRHDT and CDR2 FYEKMQ come from the germline V gene (reference sequence). The CDR3 contains 15 residues. CDR3 residues: CASSLQTSGQETQYF.

This rearrangement joins TRBV9 to TRBJ2-1; TCRdb lists TRBD2, though no DNA is available to test this call. The CDR3 loop spans 13 amino acids. CDR1 and CDR2 (germline): SGDLS, YYNGEE. CDR3 in amino acids: CASSVGLAVEQFF.

This sequence joins TRBV7-8 and TRBJ2-5; TCRdb outputs TRBD1, but without DNA this stays unchecked. CDR1 and CDR2 from the germline V gene are SGHVS and FQNEAQ. The CDR3 runs 16 residues. The CDR3 loop reads CASSHRTGPNQETQYF.

The chain recombines TRBV5-1 with TRBJ2-7; TCRdb returns TRBD1, unconfirmable since there is no DNA. The CDR3 consists of 15 residues. Germline V gives CDR1 SGHRS, CDR2 YFSETQ. CDR3 loop: CASSLTTGGSYEQYF.

The rearrangement joins TRBV7-9 to TRBJ2-1; there is no DNA to check the TCRdb D call of TRBD2. This CDR3 is built from 14 residues. Germline loops: CDR1 SEHNR, CDR2 FQNEAQ (reference sequence). The CDR3 sequence: CASSPPGLAPEQFF.